The rows below give T cell receptor beta chains drawn from one sample of a study of blood T cell repertoires in COVID-19. Here immunoSEQ multiplex PCR was the method, and the copy in TCRdb shows in-frame clones only, minus some. Here the sample spans under 50,000 clones, less than 85% being singletons. Material: peripheral blood. The receptors here all came from a man aged 65-85 years with acute or convalescent COVID-19. CDR3s include the opening cysteine and the closing phenylalanine or tryptophan. The D gene is left open where the match is weak. A row's size may be missing; if present it is once, few, many or a size class.

D	size	V	J	CDR3	DNA
.	.	TRBV7-9	TRBJ1-1	CATRGVGNTEAFF	TGTGCCACCAGAGGGGTTGGGAACACTGAAGCTTTCTTT
.	.	TRBV7-9	TRBJ2-7	CASSLQGASSYEQYF	TGTGCCAGCAGCTTACAGGGCGCCAGCTCCTACGAGCAGTACTTC
.	once	TRBV19	TRBJ2-7	CASSSTANYEQYF	TGTGCCAGTAGTTCGACAGCGAACTACGAGCAGTACTTC
TRBD1	few	TRBV28	TRBJ1-1	CASSPPGTGGNTEAFF	TGTGCCAGCAGTCCCCCCGGGACAGGGGGTAACACTGAAGCTTTCTTT
.	.	TRBV14	TRBJ2-4	CASSQDGGPATTEAKNIQYF	TGTGCCAGCAGCCAAGACGGCGGACCTGCGACGACAGAAGCCAAAAACATTCAGTACTTC
.	medium-sized	TRBV11-2	TRBJ2-2	CASSSYGELFF	TGTGCCAGCAGCTCTTACGGGGAGCTGTTTTTT
.	.	TRBV7-3	TRBJ2-1	CASSLRAGPDNEQFF	TGTGCCAGCAGCTTAAGGGCGGGCCCAGACAATGAGCAGTTCTTC
TRBD1	.	TRBV7-9	TRBJ2-1	CASLPPGQGNYNEQFF	TGTGCCAGCCTACCGCCGGGACAGGGCAACTACAATGAGCAGTTCTTC
TRBD1	.	TRBV11-3	TRBJ2-4	CASSLGQGDIQYF	TGTGCCAGCAGCTTAGGGCAGGGGGACATTCAGTACTTC
TRBD1	.	TRBV28	TRBJ2-7	CASSLAGQGFYEQYF	TGTGCCAGCAGTTTGGCGGGACAGGGTTTTTACGAGCAGTACTTC
.	.	TRBV7-8	TRBJ1-1	CASSLDLTGNTEAFF	TGTGCCAGCAGCTTAGACTTGACAGGGAACACTGAAGCTTTCTTT
.	.	TRBV28	TRBJ2-3	CASSPSGTPPDTQYF	TGTGCCAGCAGTCCCTCCGGGACTCCCCCAGATACGCAGTATTTT
TRBD1	.	TRBV5-1	TRBJ1-2	CASSLTGLNYGYTF	TGCGCCAGCAGCCTGACAGGGTTGAACTATGGCTACACCTTC
TRBD1	.	TRBV27	TRBJ1-1	CASQDRVMNTEAFF	TGTGCCAGCCAAGACAGGGTAATGAACACTGAAGCTTTCTTT
.	.	TRBV7-2	TRBJ2-7	CASSLSVAGALYEQYF	TGTGCCAGCAGCTTATCCGTGGCGGGGGCCCTCTACGAGCAGTACTTC
.	.	TRBV18	TRBJ2-7	CASSTQVGPITYEQYF	TGTGCCAGCTCGACTCAAGTCGGTCCAATAACCTACGAGCAGTACTTC
.	.	TRBV9	TRBJ2-2	CASSVGEGVGELFF	TGTGCCAGCAGCGTAGGGGAGGGGGTCGGGGAGCTGTTTTTT
.	.	TRBV6-5	TRBJ2-2	CASSPMTETGELFF	TGTGCCAGCAGCCCGATGACAGAGACCGGGGAGCTGTTTTTT
.	.	TRBV27	TRBJ2-2	CASSSNNRPSPNTGELFF	TGTGCCAGCAGTTCAAACAATCGCCCTAGCCCGAACACCGGGGAGCTGTTTTTT
.	.	TRBV7-9	TRBJ1-6	CASSSGSGGSPLHF	TGTGCCAGCAGCTCGGGCTCCGGGGGATCACCCCTCCACTTT
TRBD2	.	TRBV28	TRBJ2-7	CASTWGTISYEQYF	TGTGCCAGCACATGGGGGACTATCTCCTACGAGCAGTACTTC
TRBD2	.	TRBV12-5	TRBJ2-3	CASGTGLAGGPGTDTQYF	TGTGCTAGTGGGACGGGACTAGCGGGAGGGCCGGGCACAGATACGCAGTATTTT
.	.	TRBV19	TRBJ2-7	CATLRQAPDEQYF	TGTGCCACCCTCAGACAGGCCCCTGACGAGCAGTACTTC
.	.	TRBV6-6	TRBJ1-2	CASSRRGGELAGYGYTF	TGTGCCAGCAGTCGCCGGGGGGGTGAACTAGCTGGCTATGGCTACACCTTC
TRBD2	.	TRBV18	TRBJ2-1	CASSPLLQWEGLGNEQFF	TGTGCCAGCTCACCACTTCTCCAGTGGGAGGGCCTTGGCAATGAGCAGTTCTTC
TRBD2	.	TRBV28	TRBJ2-1	CASTPTSSYNEQFF	TGTGCCAGCACCCCGACTAGCAGCTACAATGAGCAGTTCTTC
.	.	TRBV6-5	TRBJ1-4	CASMRPQGNEKLFF	TGTGCCAGCATGCGTCCCCAGGGGAATGAAAAACTGTTTTTT
.	.	TRBV2	TRBJ2-1	CASSVLAPEQFF	TGTGCCAGCAGTGTTCTAGCTCCTGAGCAGTTCTTC
.	.	TRBV5-8	TRBJ1-2	CASSFGGTIRLYGYTF	TGTGCCAGCAGCTTCGGCGGAACTATTCGTCTCTATGGCTACACCTTC
.	.	TRBV7-9	TRBJ2-3	CASSSLTDTQYF	TGTGCCAGCAGCTCCTTGACAGATACGCAGTATTTT
TRBD2	.	TRBV5-1	TRBJ2-1	CASSSTSGSYNEQFF	TGCGCCAGCAGCTCGACTAGCGGCTCCTACAATGAGCAGTTCTTC
.	.	TRBV5-1	TRBJ2-1	CASSLGVNNEQFF	TGCGCCAGCAGCTTGGGAGTGAACAATGAGCAGTTCTTC
TRBD2	.	TRBV5-4	TRBJ2-1	CASRPPGGRDYNEQFF	TGTGCCAGCAGACCCCCGGGAGGGAGGGACTACAATGAGCAGTTCTTC
TRBD1	once	TRBV28	TRBJ1-2	CASTLTGPYGYTF	TGTGCCAGCACCCTGACAGGGCCCTATGGCTACACCTTC
TRBD1	once	TRBV27	TRBJ1-2	CASSSDRGQSYGYTF	TGTGCCAGCAGCTCGGACAGGGGGCAGAGCTATGGCTACACCTTC
TRBD1	.	TRBV28	TRBJ2-7	CASSYRTGGAYEQYF	TGTGCCAGCAGTTACCGGACAGGGGGGGCCTACGAGCAGTACTTC
TRBD2	.	TRBV7-2	TRBJ2-7	CASSKAWASGRAGKNEQYF	TGTGCCAGCAGCAAGGCCTGGGCTAGCGGGAGGGCCGGGAAAAACGAGCAGTACTTC
.	.	TRBV4-1	TRBJ2-1	CASSQERHRYNEQFF	TGCGCCAGCAGCCAAGAAAGACACCGGTACAATGAGCAGTTCTTC
.	.	TRBV3-1/TRBV3-2	TRBJ1-1	CASSQSFLGDGDEAFF	TGTGCCAGCAGCCAGTCTTTCCTTGGAGACGGAGATGAAGCTTTCTTT
TRBD2	.	TRBV14	TRBJ2-1	CASLGLAGGGPYNEQFF	TGTGCCAGCCTTGGACTAGCGGGAGGAGGACCCTACAATGAGCAGTTCTTC
.	.	TRBV2	TRBJ2-5	CASRTPGERETQYF	TGTGCCAGCAGAACCCCAGGGGAACGGGAGACCCAGTACTTC
.	.	TRBV6-4	TRBJ2-3	CASSDRGGSTDTQYF	TGTGCCAGCAGTGACAGAGGTGGTAGCACAGATACGCAGTATTTT
TRBD1	once	TRBV12-3/TRBV12-4	TRBJ1-2	CASSSGQGYGYTF	TGTGCCAGCAGTTCCGGACAGGGCTATGGCTACACCTTC
TRBD1	.	TRBV9	TRBJ2-7	CASSAPVSGTGGVGVYEQYF	TGTGCCAGCAGCGCCCCCGTATCAGGGACAGGGGGCGTAGGTGTCTACGAGCAGTACTTC
.	.	TRBV6-5	TRBJ2-2	CASSPHHRVVGELFF	TGTGCCAGCAGCCCCCACCACAGGGTAGTCGGGGAGCTGTTTTTT
.	.	TRBV19	TRBJ2-1	CASSAGTWYNEQFF	TGTGCCAGTAGTGCAGGGACTTGGTACAATGAGCAGTTCTTC
.	.	TRBV24-1	TRBJ1-2	CATRPRGGGYGYTF	TGTGCCACCAGGCCCCGGGGAGGGGGTTATGGCTACACCTTC
.	.	TRBV7-6	TRBJ2-7	CASSPGYEQYF	TGTGCCAGCAGCCCAGGGTACGAGCAGTACTTC
TRBD2	.	TRBV4-2	TRBJ2-7	CASSQRGGGGSYEQYF	TGTGCCAGCAGCCAGAGAGGTGGCGGGGGCTCCTACGAGCAGTACTTC
.	.	TRBV19	TRBJ2-5	CASNGGRGQETQYF	TGTGCCAGTAACGGGGGGCGCGGGCAAGAGACCCAGTACTTC
.	.	TRBV28	TRBJ1-2	CASSSPPPEDYGYTF	TGTGCCAGCAGTTCCCCGCCACCTGAGGACTATGGCTACACCTTC